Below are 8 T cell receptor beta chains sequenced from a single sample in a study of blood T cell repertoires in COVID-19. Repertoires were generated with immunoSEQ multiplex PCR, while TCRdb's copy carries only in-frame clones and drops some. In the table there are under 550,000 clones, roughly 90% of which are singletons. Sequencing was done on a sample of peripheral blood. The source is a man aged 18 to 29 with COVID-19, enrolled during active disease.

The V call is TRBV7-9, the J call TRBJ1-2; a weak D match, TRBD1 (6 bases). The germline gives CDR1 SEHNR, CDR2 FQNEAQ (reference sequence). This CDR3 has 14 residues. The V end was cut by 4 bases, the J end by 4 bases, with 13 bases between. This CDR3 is CASSSTGISYGYTF. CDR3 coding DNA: TGTGCCAGCAGCTCTACAGGGATCTCCTATGGCTACACCTTC.

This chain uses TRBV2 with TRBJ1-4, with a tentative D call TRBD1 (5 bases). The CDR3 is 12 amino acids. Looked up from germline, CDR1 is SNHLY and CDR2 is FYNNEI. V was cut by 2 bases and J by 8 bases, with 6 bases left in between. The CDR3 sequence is CASSESGEKLFF. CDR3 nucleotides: TGTGCCAGCAGTGAATCAGGGGAAAAACTGTTTTTT.

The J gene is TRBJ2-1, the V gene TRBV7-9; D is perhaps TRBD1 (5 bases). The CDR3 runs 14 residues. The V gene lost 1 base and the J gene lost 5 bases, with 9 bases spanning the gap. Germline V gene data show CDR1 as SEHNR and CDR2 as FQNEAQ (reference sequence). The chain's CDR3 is CASSLEVRDNEQFF. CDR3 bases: TGTGCCAGCAGCTTAGAAGTCAGGGACAATGAGCAGTTCTTC.

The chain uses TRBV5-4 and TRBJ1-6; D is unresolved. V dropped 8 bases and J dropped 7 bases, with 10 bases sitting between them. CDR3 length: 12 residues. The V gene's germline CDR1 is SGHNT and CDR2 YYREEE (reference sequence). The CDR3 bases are TGTGCCAGTACAGATCAAAATTCACCCCTCCACTTT. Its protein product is CASTDQNSPLHF.

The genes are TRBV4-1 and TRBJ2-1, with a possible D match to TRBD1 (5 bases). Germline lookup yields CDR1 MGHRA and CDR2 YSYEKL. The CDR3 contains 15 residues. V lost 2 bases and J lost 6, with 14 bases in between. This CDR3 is CASSQFIDRINEQFF. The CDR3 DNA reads TGCGCCAGCAGCCAATTTATTGACAGAATCAATGAGCAGTTCTTC.

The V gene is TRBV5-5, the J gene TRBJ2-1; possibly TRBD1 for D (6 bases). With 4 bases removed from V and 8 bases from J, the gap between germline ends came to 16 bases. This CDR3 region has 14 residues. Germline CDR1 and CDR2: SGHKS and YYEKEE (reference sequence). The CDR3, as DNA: TGTGCCAGCAGCCCCCCGGACAGTACTCATGAGCAGTTCTTC. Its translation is CASSPPDSTHEQFF.

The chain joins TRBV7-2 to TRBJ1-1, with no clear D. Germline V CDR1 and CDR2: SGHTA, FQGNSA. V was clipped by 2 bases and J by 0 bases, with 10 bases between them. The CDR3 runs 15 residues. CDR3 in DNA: TGTGCCAGCAGCTTACCAGGCCCTATGAACACTGAAGCTTTCTTT. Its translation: CASSLPGPMNTEAFF.

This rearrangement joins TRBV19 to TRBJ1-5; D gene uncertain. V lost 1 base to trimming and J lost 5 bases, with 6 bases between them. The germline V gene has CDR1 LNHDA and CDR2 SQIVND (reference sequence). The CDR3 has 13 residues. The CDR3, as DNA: TGTGCCAGTAGTATAGTTCAGGATCAGCCCCAGCATTTT. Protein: CASSIVQDQPQHF.